This T cell receptor (beta chain) was sequenced during a study of blood T cell repertoires in COVID-19. Across the whole study: Sites in the United States, Italy and Spain provided acute and convalescent COVID-19 samples. T cells, B-cell-depleted T cells, or PBMCs supplied cDNA or gDNA.

Authors' analysis steps: Reference gene primer amplification in the assay estimated nucleated cell counts. Data came from immunoSEQ multiplex PCR; TCRdb stores just in-frame clones and leaves some out. That table supplies the V and J calls and clone size; D and trimming were determined from the DNA. There are about 180,000 clones in the sample; 80% to 85% occur only once, and around 6.7% lies in the top ten. The Seattle patients joined while their infection was active and were tracked longitudinally afterward. The V end was cut by 3 bases, the J end by 2 bases, with 14 bases between. Germline CDR1 reads WNHNN; CDR2 reads SYGVQD (reference sequence). The CDR3 sequence is 16 residues long.

The TCR was taken from a woman in her thirties or forties with COVID-19, enrolled during active disease. The sequenced sample consisted of peripheral blood. The rearrangement uses TRBV10-1 and TRBJ2-1; no definite D call. Here the CDR3 DNA reads TGCGCCAGCAGTGAATTTGGTCGCGAGGCCTACAATGAGCAGTTCTTC. Translated: CASSEFGREAYNEQFF.